The sequence of this TCR beta chain was determined in a study of cytomegalovirus exposure and HLA in healthy donors. Vbeta (60) and Jbeta (13) primers were used in the PCR. Some clones are missing from TCRdb's copy, which holds only in-frame ones; the method was immunoSEQ multiplex PCR. The table includes 160,000 or so clones, 80% detected once. The CDR3 is made up of 15 amino acids. Germline loops: CDR1 KGHSH, CDR2 LQKENI. V was cut by 5 bases and J by 3 bases, with 15 bases left in between. Sequenced sample: PBMCs. The clonotype originates from a man in his forties or fifties in good health and CMV-seronegative. The V call is TRBV18, the J call TRBJ2-3, with D perhaps TRBD2 (5 bases). The DNA of the CDR3 is TGTGCCAGCTCATCGCAGGACTTGTCAACAGATACGCAGTATTTT. Translated, it gives CASSSQDLSTDTQYF.